These 16 T cell receptor beta chains were all obtained from the same sample, sequenced in a study of long-term antiretroviral therapy in people with HIV. Researchers ran immunoSEQ v3.0 at survey level. TCRdb's table, derived via immunoSEQ multiplex PCR, lists solely in-frame clones and lacks some. In the table there are tens of thousands of clones, under 90% of which are singletons. The sequenced sample was unsorted PBMCs, obtained 0.8 years after starting antiretroviral therapy. The receptors derive from a woman aged 18-29 years with HIV.

The chain couples TRBV4-3 to TRBJ1-2; 8 nucleotides agree with TRBD1. The CDR3 length is 14 residues. Trimming removed 3 bases from V and 3 bases from J; junction bases left unmatched: 3. Looked up from germline, CDR1 is LGHNA and CDR2 is YSLEER. The CDR3 sequence is CASSQVQGDYGYTF. CDR3 coding DNA: TGCGCCAGCAGCCAGGTACAGGGGGACTATGGCTACACCTTC.

The chain employs TRBV4-3 and TRBJ2-1, with D maybe TRBD1 (5 bases). Germline V gene lookup returns CDR1 LGHNA and CDR2 YSLEER. V shed 4 bases and J shed 6 bases, with 16 bases lying between them. The CDR3 is made up of 15 amino acids. CDR3 amino acids: CASSPDIGDSNEQFF. CDR3 DNA: TGCGCCAGCAGCCCGGACATCGGAGATTCCAATGAGCAGTTCTTC.

Concerning this clone itself: At one end, the junction sequence differs from germline, possibly due to a read error. The chain recombines TRBV13 with TRBJ2-7; D gene ambiguous. In germline, CDR1 is PRHDT, CDR2 FYEKMQ (reference sequence). The CDR3 length is 9 residues. CDR3: CASSLQDPF. DNA for the CDR3: TGTGCCAGCAGCTTACAAGATCCCTTC.

The chain joins TRBV5-8 to TRBJ2-3; D perhaps matches TRBD1 (6 bases). Germline V gene data show CDR1 as SGHTS and CDR2 as YDEGEE. There are 16 residues in the CDR3. V was clipped by 2 bases and J by 1 base, with 14 bases between them. DNA for the CDR3: TGTGCCAGCAGCTTAGGACAGAACGTAGGCACAGATACGCAGTATTTT. Encoded protein: CASSLGQNVGTDTQYF.

This chain uses TRBV20-1 with TRBJ2-1, with D hard to call. The germline V gene encodes CDR1 DFQATT and CDR2 SNEGSKA (reference sequence). This CDR3 contains 11 residues. V lost 4 bases and J lost 8, with 9 bases in between. This CDR3 is CSAKVRDEQFF. For the CDR3, the DNA is TGCAGTGCTAAAGTCCGGGATGAGCAGTTCTTC.

The chain is built from TRBV27 and TRBJ2-5; 9 nucleotides agree with TRBD2. The germline gives CDR1 MNHEY, CDR2 SMNVEV (reference sequence). The CDR3 extends over 16 amino acids. The V segment lost 6 bases and the J segment 5 bases; nucleotides outside the gene matches: 13. The CDR3 reads CASRLAGGSHYETQYF. The CDR3 nucleotides are TGTGCCAGCAGGCTGGCGGGAGGGAGTCACTACGAGACCCAGTACTTC.

The J gene is TRBJ2-5, the V gene TRBV27; 9 bases match TRBD1. This CDR3 is 17 amino acids long. The germline CDR1 and CDR2 sequences are MNHEY and SMNVEV (reference sequence). V shed 5 bases, J shed 4 bases, and the junction held 14 bases outside the gene matches. The CDR3 region is CASSLTNIRDRVETQYF. In DNA, the CDR3 is TGTGCCAGCAGTCTAACAAACATCCGGGACAGGGTAGAGACCCAGTACTTC.

This rearrangement joins TRBV10-1 to TRBJ1-1, with D possibly TRBD1 on 5 matching bases. Trimming shortened V by 6 bases and J by 1 base, and 9 bases separated the two germline ends. The CDR3 runs to 13 residues. Per germline, CDR1 WNHNN and CDR2 SYGVQD (reference sequence). The CDR3 here is CASSRQKNTEAFF. DNA for the CDR3: TGCGCCAGCAGCAGACAGAAGAACACTGAAGCTTTCTTT.

The J gene is TRBJ2-7, the V gene TRBV5-1, with D possibly being TRBD1 (6 bases). Germline V gene sequence: CDR1 SGHRS, CDR2 YFSETQ. CDR3 size: 14 residues. Trimming removed 7 bases from V and 5 bases from J, with 19 bases in between. The CDR3 sequence: CASSEGEGHNEQYF. DNA for the CDR3: TGCGCCAGCTCCGAGGGCGAGGGACATAACGAGCAGTACTTC.

The gene calls are TRBV7-9 and TRBJ2-7, with 11 bases lining up with TRBD1. Germline-derived CDR1 and CDR2 are SEHNR and FQNEAQ (reference sequence). With V trimmed by 5 bases and J by 3 bases, 3 bases remained unmatched. The CDR3 is made up of 14 amino acids. The CDR3 is CASSEGTGGYEQYF. The CDR3 DNA reads as TGTGCCAGCAGCGAAGGGACAGGGGGCTACGAGCAGTACTTC.

This clone appeared a few times. V is TRBV18 and J is TRBJ1-4, with D tentatively TRBD1 (6 bases). CDR1 is KGHSH, CDR2 LQKENI, per germline. The CDR3 is 13 amino acids. With 5 bases removed from V and 8 bases from J, the gap between germline ends came to 12 bases. CDR3 in amino acids: CASSSDSGEKLFF. CDR3 sequence (DNA): TGTGCCAGCTCATCGGACAGCGGCGAAAAACTGTTTTTT. Filled out from reference TRBV18 and TRBJ1-4, the complete variable domain reads NAGVMQNPRHLVRRRGQEARLRCSPMKGHSHVYWYRQLPEEGLKFMVYLQKENIIDESGMPKERFSAEFPKEGPSILRIQQVVRGDSAAYFCASSSDSGEKLFFGSGTQLSVL.

The rearrangement links TRBV11-1 to TRBJ1-5; D not certain. Germline V CDR1 and CDR2: SGHAT, FQDESV (reference sequence). This CDR3 spans 14 amino acids. The V gene lost 4 bases and the J gene lost 4 bases, with 11 bases spanning the gap. Written as DNA, the CDR3 is TGTGCCAGCAGCTCCCGGGCTGGGAATCAGCCCCAGCATTTT. This translates into CASSSRAGNQPQHF.

There are a few counts of this clone. The rearrangement links TRBV7-2 to TRBJ2-3; D is unresolved. This CDR3 is built from 11 residues. Germline CDR1 is SGHTA and CDR2 is FQGNSA. Trimming left V 5 bases short and J 5 bases short, with 5 bases between. The CDR3 sequence is CASSLRDTQYF. CDR3 bases: TGTGCCAGCAGCCTTCGAGATACGCAGTATTTT.

The chain links TRBV9 to TRBJ2-1; D uncertain. V lost 0 bases, J lost 8 bases, and 9 bases lay in between. Germline V CDR1 and CDR2: SGDLS, YYNGEE. The CDR3 spans 13 residues. Here the CDR3 reads CASSVVGLHEQFF. CDR3 DNA: TGTGCCAGCAGCGTAGTCGGTCTACATGAGCAGTTCTTC.

This clone was seen more than once but under ten times. The chain couples TRBV27 to TRBJ2-1, with 12 bases lining up with TRBD2. The CDR3 runs 18 residues. In germline, CDR1 is MNHEY, CDR2 SMNVEV (reference sequence). Trimming took 4 bases from V and 1 from J; bases not matched to a gene: 8. CDR3 sequence reads: CASSSHGTSGPSYNEQFF. The DNA for the CDR3 is TGTGCCAGCAGTTCACACGGGACTAGCGGGCCGTCCTACAATGAGCAGTTCTTC.

The chain recombines TRBV6-5 with TRBJ1-1, with D hard to call. The V and J ends lost 2 bases and 1 base respectively, with 11 bases between them. Germline V CDR1 and CDR2: MNHEY, SVGAGI. This CDR3 has 15 residues. In DNA, the CDR3 is TGTGCCAGCAGTTACACCCCACGAAGGAACACTGAAGCTTTCTTT. It codes for CASSYTPRRNTEAFF.